Listed below are T cell receptor beta chains from one sample, sequenced in a study of blood T cell repertoires in COVID-19. Libraries were prepared by immunoSEQ multiplex PCR; TCRdb keeps only in-frame clonotypes and omits some of them. The profile shows tens of thousands of clones, roughly 86% of them singletons. The sequencing sample was made of peripheral blood. These receptors came from a human donor with active COVID-19. The donor label of this sample is uncertain. The CDR3 runs from the conserved cysteine through the conserved F or W. A D gene is named only where the DNA matches it firmly. Part of the rows lack a size; the others show once, few, many or a class for expanded clones.

J gene	V gene	D gene	clone size	CDR3 DNA	CDR3 protein
TRBJ2-3	TRBV3-1/TRBV3-2	-	once	TGTGCCAGCAGCCAAGTTGCGGGATCTAGCACAGATACGCAGTATTTT	CASSQVAGSSTDTQYF
TRBJ1-1	TRBV29-1	-	once	TGCAGCGTTGAGCCTCAGGGCATCAACACTGAAGCTTTCTTT	CSVEPQGINTEAFF
TRBJ2-7	TRBV3-1/TRBV3-2	TRBD2	once	TGTGCCAGCAGCCAGGAGAGCGGGAGGATTTCTTACGAGCAGTACTTC	CASSQESGRISYEQYF
TRBJ2-7	TRBV4-2	TRBD2	-	TGTGCCAGCAGCCAAGAACCGTCGAGCGGGGGTCCCTACGAGCAGTACTTC	CASSQEPSSGGPYEQYF
TRBJ2-1	TRBV11-2	-	-	TGTGCCAGCAGCCGAGACAGGATTTTCTACAATGAGCAGTTCTTC	CASSRDRIFYNEQFF
TRBJ2-7	TRBV10-1	TRBD1	-	TGCGCCAGCAGTGGACCGGGACAGGGGACCTACGAGCAGTACTTC	CASSGPGQGTYEQYF
TRBJ2-6	TRBV30	-	-	TGTGCCTGGAACCTAGCGTCCGGGGCCAACGTCCTGACTTTC	CAWNLASGANVLTF
TRBJ2-1	TRBV18	TRBD1	-	TGTGCCAGCTCACCAGGACAGGGATGGAATGAGCAGTTCTTC	CASSPGQGWNEQFF
TRBJ2-7	TRBV19	-	once	TGTGCCAGTAGTCCGACAGAGAACTACTACGAGCAGTACTTC	CASSPTENYYEQYF
TRBJ2-3	TRBV18	-	-	TGTGCCAGCTCAACAGCCACAGATACGCAGTATTTT	CASSTATDTQYF
TRBJ1-2	TRBV29-1	-	-	TGCAGCGCAGACGGACAAGGCGACTATGGCTACACCTTC	CSADGQGDYGYTF
TRBJ2-7	TRBV7-3	-	-	TGTGCCAGCAGCTTAGGACCGGGAAGATTAAACGAGCAGTACTTC	CASSLGPGRLNEQYF